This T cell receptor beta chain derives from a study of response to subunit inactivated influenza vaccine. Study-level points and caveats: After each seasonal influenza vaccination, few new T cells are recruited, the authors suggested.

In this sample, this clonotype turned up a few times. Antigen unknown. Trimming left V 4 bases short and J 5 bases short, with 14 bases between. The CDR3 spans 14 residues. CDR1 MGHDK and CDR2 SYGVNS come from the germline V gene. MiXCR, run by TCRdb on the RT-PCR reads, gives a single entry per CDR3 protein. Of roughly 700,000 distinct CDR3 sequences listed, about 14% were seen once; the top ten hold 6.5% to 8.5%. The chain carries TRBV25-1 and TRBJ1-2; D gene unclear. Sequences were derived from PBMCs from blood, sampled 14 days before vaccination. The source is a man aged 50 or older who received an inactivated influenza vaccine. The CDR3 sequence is CASSAGGREYGYTF. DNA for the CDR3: TGTGCCAGCAGTGCTGGTGGGAGGGAATATGGCTACACCTTC.